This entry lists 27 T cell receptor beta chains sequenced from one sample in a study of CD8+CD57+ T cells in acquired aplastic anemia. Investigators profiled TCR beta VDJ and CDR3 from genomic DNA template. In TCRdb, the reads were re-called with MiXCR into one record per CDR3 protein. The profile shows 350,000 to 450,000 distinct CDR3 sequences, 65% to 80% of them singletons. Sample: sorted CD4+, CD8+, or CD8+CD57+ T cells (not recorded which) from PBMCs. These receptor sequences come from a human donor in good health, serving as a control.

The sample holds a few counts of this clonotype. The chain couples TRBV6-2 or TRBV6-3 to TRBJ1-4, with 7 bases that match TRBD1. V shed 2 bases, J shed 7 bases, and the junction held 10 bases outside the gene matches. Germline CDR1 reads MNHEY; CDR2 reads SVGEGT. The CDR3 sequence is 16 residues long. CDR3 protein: CASSYVGTAGSEKLFF. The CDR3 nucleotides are TGTGCCAGCAGTTACGTCGGGACAGCTGGAAGTGAAAAACTGTTTTTT.

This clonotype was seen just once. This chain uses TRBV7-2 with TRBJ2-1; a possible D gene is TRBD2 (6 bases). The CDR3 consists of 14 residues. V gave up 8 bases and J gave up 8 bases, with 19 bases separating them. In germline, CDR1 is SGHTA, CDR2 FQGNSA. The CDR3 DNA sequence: TGTGCCAGCGGTAGCGCGGGGAGGTACTATGAGCAGTTCTTC. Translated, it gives CASGSAGRYYEQFF.

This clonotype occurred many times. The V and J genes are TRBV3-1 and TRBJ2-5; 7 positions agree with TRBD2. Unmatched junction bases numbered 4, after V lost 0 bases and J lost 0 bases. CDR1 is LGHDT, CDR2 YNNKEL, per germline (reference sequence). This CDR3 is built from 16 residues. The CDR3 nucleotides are TGTGCCAGCAGCCAAGAAGCGGGGTTGTACCAAGAGACCCAGTACTTC. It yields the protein CASSQEAGLYQETQYF.

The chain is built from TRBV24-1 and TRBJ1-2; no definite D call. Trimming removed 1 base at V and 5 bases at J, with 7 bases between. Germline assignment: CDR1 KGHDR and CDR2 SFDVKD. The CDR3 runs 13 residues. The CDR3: CATSDLGYYGYTF. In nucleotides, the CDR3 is TGTGCCACCAGTGATTTAGGCTATTATGGCTACACCTTC.

The CDR3 spells CASSLVRGLFF. The CDR3 bases are TGTGCCAGCAGCTTAGTAAGGGGGCTGTTTTTT. This sequence joins TRBV11-2 and TRBJ2-2; D perhaps matches TRBD1 (5 bases). Germline V gene lookup returns CDR1 SGHAT and CDR2 FQNNGV. CDR3 length: 11 residues. The V end lost 1 base, the J end lost 13 bases, and 7 bases lay between the germline ends.

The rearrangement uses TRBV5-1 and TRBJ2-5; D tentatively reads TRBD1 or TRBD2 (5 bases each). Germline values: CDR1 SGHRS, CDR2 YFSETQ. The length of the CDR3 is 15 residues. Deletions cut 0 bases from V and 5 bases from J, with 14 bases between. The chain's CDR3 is CASSLGGDGNETQYF. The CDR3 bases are TGCGCCAGCAGCTTGGGTGGGGACGGGAATGAGACCCAGTACTTC.

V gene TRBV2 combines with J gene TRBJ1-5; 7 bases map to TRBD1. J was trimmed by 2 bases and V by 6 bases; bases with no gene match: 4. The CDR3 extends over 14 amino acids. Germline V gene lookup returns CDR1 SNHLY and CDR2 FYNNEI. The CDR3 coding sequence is TGTGCCAGCAGCTCCGGGACAGGCAATCAGCCCCAGCATTTT. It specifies CASSSGTGNQPQHF.

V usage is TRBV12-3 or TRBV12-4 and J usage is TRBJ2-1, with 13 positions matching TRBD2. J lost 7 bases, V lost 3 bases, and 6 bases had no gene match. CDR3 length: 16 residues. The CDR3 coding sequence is TGTGCCAGCAGTTTCTTGACTAGCGGGGGGCGTAATGAGCAGTTCTTC. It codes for CASSFLTSGGRNEQFF.

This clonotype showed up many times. The CDR3 DNA reads as TGTGCCAGCAGCGTAGCGGGGCTCTACTACGAGCAGTACTTC. Amino acids: CASSVAGLYYEQYF. This chain links TRBV9 with TRBJ2-7; D is possibly TRBD1 or TRBD2 (5 bases each). CDR1 and CDR2 from the germline V gene are SGDLS and YYNGEE. The CDR3 consists of 14 residues. V gave up 0 bases and J gave up 3 bases, with 10 bases separating them.

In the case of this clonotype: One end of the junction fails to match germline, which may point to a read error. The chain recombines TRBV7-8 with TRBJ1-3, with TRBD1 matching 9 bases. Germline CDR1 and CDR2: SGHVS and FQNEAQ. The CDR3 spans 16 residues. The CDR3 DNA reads TGTGCCAGCAGCGCGGACAGGGGCCTCTCTGGAAGCACCATATATTTT. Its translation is CASSADRGLSGSTIYF.

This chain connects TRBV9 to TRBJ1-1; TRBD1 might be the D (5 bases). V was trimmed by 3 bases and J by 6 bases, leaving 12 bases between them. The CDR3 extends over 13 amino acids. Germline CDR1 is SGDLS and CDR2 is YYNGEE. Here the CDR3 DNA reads TGTGCCAGCAGCGCCATCGACAGTTCTGAAGCTTTCTTT. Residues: CASSAIDSSEAFF.

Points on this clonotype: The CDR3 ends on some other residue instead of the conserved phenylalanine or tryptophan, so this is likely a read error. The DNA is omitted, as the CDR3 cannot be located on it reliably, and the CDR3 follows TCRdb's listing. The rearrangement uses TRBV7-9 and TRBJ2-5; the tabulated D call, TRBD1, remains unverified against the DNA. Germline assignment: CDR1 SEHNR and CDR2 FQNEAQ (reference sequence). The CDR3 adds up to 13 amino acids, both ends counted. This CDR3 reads CASSLTGMDEYGY.

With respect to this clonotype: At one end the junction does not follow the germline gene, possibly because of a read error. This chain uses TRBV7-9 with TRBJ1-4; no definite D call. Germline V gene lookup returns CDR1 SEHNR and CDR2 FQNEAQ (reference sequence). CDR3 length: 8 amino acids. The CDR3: CASSWYAW. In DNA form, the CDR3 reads TGTGCCAGCAGCTGGTATGCCTGG.

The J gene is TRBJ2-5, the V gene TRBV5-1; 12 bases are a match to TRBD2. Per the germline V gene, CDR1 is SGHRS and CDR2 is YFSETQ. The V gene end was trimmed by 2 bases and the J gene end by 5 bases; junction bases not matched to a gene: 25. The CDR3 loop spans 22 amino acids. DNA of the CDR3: TGCGCCAGCAGCTTCAGGGGCGGAAGAGGGACTGGGCTAGCGGGGGGGCATGAGACCCAGTACTTC. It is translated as CASSFRGGRGTGLAGGHETQYF. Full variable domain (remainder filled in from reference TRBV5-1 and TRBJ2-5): KAGVTQTPRYLIKTRGQQVTLSCSPISGHRSVSWYQQTPGQGLQFLFEYFSETQRNKGNFPGRFSGRQFSNSRSEMNVSTLELGDSALYLCASSFRGGRGTGLAGGHETQYFGPGTRLLVL.

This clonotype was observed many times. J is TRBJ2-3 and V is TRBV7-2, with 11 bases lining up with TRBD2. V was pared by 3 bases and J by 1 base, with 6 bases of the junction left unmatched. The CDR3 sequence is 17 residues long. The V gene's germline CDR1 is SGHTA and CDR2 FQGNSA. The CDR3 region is CASSFGRSGGGTDTQYF. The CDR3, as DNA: TGTGCCAGCAGCTTTGGTCGTAGCGGGGGGGGCACAGATACGCAGTATTTT.

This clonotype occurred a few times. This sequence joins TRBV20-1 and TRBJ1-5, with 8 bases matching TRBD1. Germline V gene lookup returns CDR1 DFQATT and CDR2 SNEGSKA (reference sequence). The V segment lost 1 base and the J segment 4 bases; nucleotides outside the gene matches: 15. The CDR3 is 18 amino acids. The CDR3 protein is CSARANSRTGYGNQPQHF. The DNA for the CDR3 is TGCAGTGCTAGAGCAAATAGTAGGACAGGGTATGGTAATCAGCCCCAGCATTTT.

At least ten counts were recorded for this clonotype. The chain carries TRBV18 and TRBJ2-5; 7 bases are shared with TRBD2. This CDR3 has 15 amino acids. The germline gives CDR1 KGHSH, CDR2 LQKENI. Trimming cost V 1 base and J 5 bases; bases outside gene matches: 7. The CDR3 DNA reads TGTGCCAGCTCACCACGCTCCGAGGGAGGGGAGACCCAGTACTTC. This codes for CASSPRSEGGETQYF. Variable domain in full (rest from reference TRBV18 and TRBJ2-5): NAGVMQNPRHLVRRRGQEARLRCSPMKGHSHVYWYRQLPEEGLKFMVYLQKENIIDESGMPKERFSAEFPKEGPSILRIQQVVRGDSAAYFCASSPRSEGGETQYFGPGTRLLVL.

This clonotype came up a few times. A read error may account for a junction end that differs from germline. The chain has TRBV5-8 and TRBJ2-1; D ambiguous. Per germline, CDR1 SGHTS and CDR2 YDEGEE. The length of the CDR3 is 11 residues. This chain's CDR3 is CASSLRNEQLF. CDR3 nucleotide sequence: TGTGCCAGCAGCTTGCGGAATGAGCAGCTCTTC.

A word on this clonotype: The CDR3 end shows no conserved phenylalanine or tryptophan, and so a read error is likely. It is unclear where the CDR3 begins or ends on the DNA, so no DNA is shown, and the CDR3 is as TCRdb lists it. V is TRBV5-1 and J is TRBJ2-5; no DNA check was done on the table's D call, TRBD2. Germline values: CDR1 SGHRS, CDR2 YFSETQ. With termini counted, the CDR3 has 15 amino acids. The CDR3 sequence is CASSTTSRGKQILDP.

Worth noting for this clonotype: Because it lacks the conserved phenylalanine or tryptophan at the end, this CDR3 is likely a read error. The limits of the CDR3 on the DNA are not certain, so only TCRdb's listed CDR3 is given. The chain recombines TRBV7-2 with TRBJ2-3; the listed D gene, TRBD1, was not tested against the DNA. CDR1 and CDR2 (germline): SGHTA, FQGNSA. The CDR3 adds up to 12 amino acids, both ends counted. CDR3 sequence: CASSLGAGTGSS.

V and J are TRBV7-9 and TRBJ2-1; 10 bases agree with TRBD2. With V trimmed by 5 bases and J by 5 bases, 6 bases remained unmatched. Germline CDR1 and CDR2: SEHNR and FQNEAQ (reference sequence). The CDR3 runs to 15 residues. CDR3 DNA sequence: TGTGCCAGCAGCCCGGAACTAGCGGGGAACAATGAGCAGTTCTTC. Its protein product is CASSPELAGNNEQFF. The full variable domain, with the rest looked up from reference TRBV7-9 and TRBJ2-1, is DTGVSQNPRHKITKRGQNVTFRCDPISEHNRLYWYRQTLGQGPEFLTYFQNEAQLEKSRLLSDRFSAERPKGSFSTLEIQRTEQGDSAMYLCASSPELAGNNEQFFGPGTRLTVL.

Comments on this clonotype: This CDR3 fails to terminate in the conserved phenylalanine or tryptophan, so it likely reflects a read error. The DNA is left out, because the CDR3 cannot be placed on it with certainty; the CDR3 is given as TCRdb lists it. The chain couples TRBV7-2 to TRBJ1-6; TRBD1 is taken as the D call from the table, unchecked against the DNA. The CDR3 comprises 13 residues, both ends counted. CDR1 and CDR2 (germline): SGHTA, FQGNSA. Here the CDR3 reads CASSFARTGTRNV.

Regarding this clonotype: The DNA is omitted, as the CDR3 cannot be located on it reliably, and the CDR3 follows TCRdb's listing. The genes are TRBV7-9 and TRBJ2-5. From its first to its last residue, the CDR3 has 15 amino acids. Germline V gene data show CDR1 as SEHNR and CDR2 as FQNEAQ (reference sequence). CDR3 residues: CASSDRYGYTFGSYF.

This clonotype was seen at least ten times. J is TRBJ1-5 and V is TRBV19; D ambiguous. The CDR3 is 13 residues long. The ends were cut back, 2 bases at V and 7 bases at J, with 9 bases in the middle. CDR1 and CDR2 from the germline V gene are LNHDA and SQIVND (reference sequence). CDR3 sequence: CASSIQDGQPQHF. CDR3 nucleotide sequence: TGTGCCAGTAGTATACAGGACGGGCAGCCCCAGCATTTT.

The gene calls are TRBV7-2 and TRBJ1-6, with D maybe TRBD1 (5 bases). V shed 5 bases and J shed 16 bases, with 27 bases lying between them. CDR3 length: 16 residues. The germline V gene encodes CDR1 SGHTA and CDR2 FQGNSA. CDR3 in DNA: TGTGCCAGCAGCCCAGGGACTCTAACAGAGGGATGGCCGCTCCACTTT. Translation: CASSPGTLTEGWPLHF. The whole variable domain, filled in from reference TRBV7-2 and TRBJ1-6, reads GAGVSQSPSNKVTEKGKDVELRCDPISGHTALYWYRQSLGQGLEFLIYFQGNSAPDKSGLPSDRFSAERTGGSVSTLTIQRTQQEDSAVYLCASSPGTLTEGWPLHFGNGTRLTVT.

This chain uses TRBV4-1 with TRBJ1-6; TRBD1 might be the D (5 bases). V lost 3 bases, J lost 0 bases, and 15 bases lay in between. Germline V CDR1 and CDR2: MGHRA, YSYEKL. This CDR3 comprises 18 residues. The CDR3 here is CASSQPGRTGSYNSPLHF. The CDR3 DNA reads TGCGCCAGCAGCCAGCCAGGGAGGACCGGCTCCTATAATTCACCCCTCCACTTT.

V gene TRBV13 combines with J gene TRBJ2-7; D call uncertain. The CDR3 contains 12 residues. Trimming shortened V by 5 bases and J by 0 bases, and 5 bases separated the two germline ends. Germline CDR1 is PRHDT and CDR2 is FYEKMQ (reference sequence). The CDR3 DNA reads TGTGCCAGCAGCGTGAGCTCCTACGAGCAGTACTTC. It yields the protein CASSVSSYEQYF.